This T cell receptor (beta chain) is drawn from a study of T cell responses to AZD1222 COVID-19 vaccine. Study-wide context: Second doses at about 4 or about 12 weeks were pooled. Whole-study results and caveats: Spike-specific TCR breadth and depth both grew after two AZD1222 doses. Repertoires were sampled only after the peak T cell response. Variant regions that are unmutated are reportedly the target of nearly half of spike-specific TCRs.

TCRdb's copy holds only in-frame clones and misses some; the assay was immunoSEQ multiplex PCR. The sample has some 110,000 clones, 80% to 90% seen once. The CDR3 loop spans 14 amino acids. Germline CDR1 and CDR2: MGHDK and SYGVNS. Trimming took 2 bases from V and 5 from J, leaving 10 bases between them. Concerning this clone itself: The antigen remains unidentified.

This sequence joins TRBV25-1 and TRBJ1-5, with D perhaps matching TRBD1 (5 bases). The TCR sequence derives from an adult in good health. Sequenced here: peripheral blood, sampled on day 0 of AZD1222 vaccination. This chain's CDR3 is CASSERGPHQPQHF. CDR3 coding DNA: TGTGCCAGCAGTGAAAGGGGTCCCCATCAGCCCCAGCATTTT. Supplemented by reference TRBV25-1 and TRBJ1-5, the full variable domain reads EADIYQTPRYLVIGTGKKITLECSQTMGHDKMYWYQQDPGMELHLIHYSYGVNSTEKGDLSSESTVSRIRTEHFPLTLESARPSHTSQYLCASSERGPHQPQHFGDGTRLSIL.